This entry lists 27 T cell receptor beta chains sequenced from one sample in a study of blood T cell repertoires in COVID-19. Measured with immunoSEQ multiplex PCR; TCRdb has only the in-frame clones, and not every one. The sample carries approximately 210,000 clones, around 84% recorded once. Sequenced: peripheral blood. The receptors stem from a woman of 80 years or more with COVID-19, enrolled during active disease.

Of note for this clone: This CDR3 is also generated by other DNA sequences in the sample. J is TRBJ2-1 and V is TRBV5-1; tentatively, D is TRBD1 (6 bases). Germline V gene data show CDR1 as SGHRS and CDR2 as YFSETQ. Trimming shortened V by 0 bases and J by 4 bases, and 11 bases separated the two germline ends. The CDR3 spans 15 residues. The CDR3 sequence is CASSLGQGPYNEQFF. The DNA of the CDR3 is TGCGCCAGCAGCTTGGGGCAGGGGCCTTACAATGAGCAGTTCTTC.

This clone was counted a few times. The chain carries TRBV28 and TRBJ1-4; 9 bases match TRBD1. Germline V gene sequence: CDR1 MDHEN, CDR2 SYDVKM. The length of the CDR3 is 16 residues. The V gene end was trimmed by 6 bases and the J gene end by 7 bases; junction bases not matched to a gene: 12. This CDR3 reads CASSTIWDRAAEKLFF. CDR3 sequence (DNA): TGTGCCAGCAGCACGATCTGGGACAGGGCGGCTGAAAAACTGTTTTTT.

The V and J genes are TRBV24-1 and TRBJ1-3, with 8 bases lining up with TRBD1. Germline V gene lookup returns CDR1 KGHDR and CDR2 SFDVKD. V lost 10 bases to trimming and J lost 0 bases; unmatched junction nucleotides: 4. This CDR3 is built from 14 residues. The CDR3 DNA sequence: TGTGCCACTCAGGGGGCCTCCTCTGGAAACACCATATATTTT. It yields the protein CATQGASSGNTIYF.

This rearrangement joins TRBV4-1 to TRBJ2-7, with D perhaps TRBD2 (6 bases). The germline CDR1 and CDR2 sequences are MGHRA and YSYEKL. There are 15 residues in the CDR3. Trimming stripped 1 base from V and 2 bases from J, with 12 bases between. CDR3 sequence reads: CASSQVEGPTYEQYF. For the CDR3, the DNA is TGCGCCAGCAGCCAAGTGGAGGGACCGACCTACGAGCAGTACTTC.

The chain links TRBV4-2 to TRBJ2-3, with 12 bases matching TRBD2. The CDR3 extends over 17 amino acids. The germline CDR1 and CDR2 sequences are LGHNA and YNFKEQ. J was trimmed by 1 base and V by 0 bases; bases with no gene match: 2. CDR3 region: CASSQETSGGRTDTQYF. CDR3 bases: TGTGCCAGCAGCCAAGAGACTAGCGGGGGCCGCACAGATACGCAGTATTTT.

The chain employs TRBV10-1 and TRBJ2-1; possible D gene TRBD1, 6 bases. Germline CDR1 and CDR2: WNHNN and SYGVQD (reference sequence). The CDR3 loop spans 14 amino acids. V was shortened by 6 bases and J by 0 bases, with 9 bases between the two germline ends. CDR3 protein: CASSRDTSYNEQFF. In DNA, the CDR3 is TGCGCCAGCAGCCGGGACACCTCCTACAATGAGCAGTTCTTC.

The chain combines TRBV4-1 with TRBJ1-3; D may be TRBD1 (6 bases). The germline V gene has CDR1 MGHRA and CDR2 YSYEKL. This CDR3 region has 14 residues. The V end lost 0 bases, the J end lost 5 bases, and 8 bases lay between the germline ends. CDR3 loop: CASSQETGRNTIYF. The CDR3 DNA reads as TGCGCCAGCAGCCAAGAAACAGGGAGAAACACCATATATTTT.

This chain uses TRBV10-3 with TRBJ1-6; D is unresolved. V lost 3 bases and J 6 bases, leaving 6 bases between the germline ends. Looked up from germline, CDR1 is ENHRY and CDR2 is SYGVKD. CDR3 size: 13 residues. CDR3 protein: CAISDVLNSPLHF. The DNA for the CDR3 is TGTGCCATCAGTGACGTCCTTAATTCACCCCTCCACTTT.

The chain employs TRBV2 and TRBJ2-7, with D possibly matching TRBD2 (5 bases). This CDR3 region has 11 residues. Germline CDR1 is SNHLY and CDR2 is FYNNEI. V lost 5 bases, J lost 4 bases, and 6 bases lay in between. The CDR3 region is CASSSGYEQYV. The CDR3 region has the DNA TGTGCCAGCAGTAGCGGTTACGAGCAGTACGTC.

This sequence joins TRBV5-6 and TRBJ2-4; 12 bases fit TRBD2. The length of the CDR3 is 17 residues. From germline, CDR1 is SGHDT and CDR2 YYEEEE. The ends lost 1 base at V and 2 bases at J; junction bases unmatched: 4. The CDR3: CASSLRLAGGSKNIQYF. Written as DNA, the CDR3 is TGTGCCAGCAGCTTGCGGCTAGCGGGGGGGTCCAAAAACATTCAGTACTTC.

The rearrangement links TRBV24-1 to TRBJ1-4; D not resolved. With 5 bases removed from V and 3 bases from J, the gap between germline ends came to 12 bases. The CDR3 contains 15 residues. CDR1 is KGHDR and CDR2 is SFDVKD in the germline V gene. The CDR3 protein is CATSVRGAPNEKLFF. The CDR3, as DNA: TGTGCCACCAGTGTTCGGGGTGCGCCTAATGAAAAACTGTTTTTT.

Only a few counts were recorded for this clone. The chain has TRBV4-2 and TRBJ2-1, with TRBD2 identical over 14 bases. CDR1 and CDR2 (germline): LGHNA, YNFKEQ. The V and J ends lost 4 bases and 7 bases, in that order; junction bases with no gene match: 6. CDR3 length: 16 residues. CDR3 nucleotides: TGTGCCAGCAGCCCCGGGACTAGCGGGGGCGGGAATGAGCAGTTCTTC. Residues: CASSPGTSGGGNEQFF.

The chain has TRBV6-5 and TRBJ1-1; TRBD1 matches 8 bases. Germline trimming cut 6 bases from V and 3 bases from J; bases unmatched to any gene: 6. The CDR3 sequence is 14 residues long. Germline V CDR1 and CDR2: MNHEY, SVGAGI. CDR3 bases: TGTGCCAGCAGCCTCAGACAGGGGTACACTGAAGCTTTCTTT. Its translation is CASSLRQGYTEAFF.

This chain links TRBV12-5 with TRBJ2-1; 7 bases fit TRBD2. V was clipped by 9 bases and J by 3 bases; unmatched bases: 8. Germline CDR1 is LGHNT and CDR2 is FRNRAP. This CDR3 has 14 residues. CDR3 amino acids: CARDRDYHYNEQFF. The CDR3 DNA is TGTGCTAGGGACCGGGACTACCACTACAATGAGCAGTTCTTC.

The CDR3 reads CASRYTSHQETQYF. For the CDR3, the DNA is TGTGCCAGCAGGTACACTAGCCACCAAGAGACCCAGTACTTC. J is TRBJ2-5 and V is TRBV6-1; D is perhaps TRBD2 (6 bases). This CDR3 region has 14 residues. Germline lookup yields CDR1 MNHNS and CDR2 SASEGT. V lost 6 bases and J 0 bases, leaving 11 bases between the germline ends.

The rearrangement links TRBV7-2 to TRBJ1-1, with D maybe TRBD1 (5 bases). V dropped 5 bases and J dropped 1 base, with 14 bases sitting between them. Germline CDR1 and CDR2: SGHTA and FQGNSA. The CDR3 has 15 amino acids. CDR3 coding DNA: TGTGCCAGCAGCGAAACATGGGACTCGAACACTGAAGCTTTCTTT. This sequence encodes CASSETWDSNTEAFF.

As DNA, the CDR3 is TGTGCCAGCTCACCAGATAATCGCGATGAGACCCAGTACTTC. Protein product: CASSPDNRDETQYF. V is TRBV18 and J is TRBJ2-5; D ambiguous. The CDR3 sequence is 14 residues long. Trimming shortened V by 2 bases and J by 5 bases, and 12 bases separated the two germline ends. CDR1 KGHSH and CDR2 LQKENI come from the germline V gene.

The chain has TRBV5-1 and TRBJ1-6, with D maybe TRBD1 (5 bases). Trimming shortened V by 1 base and J by 0 bases, and 8 bases separated the two germline ends. There are 16 residues in the CDR3. In germline, CDR1 is SGHRS, CDR2 YFSETQ. CDR3 in amino acids: CASSLRDSSYNSPLHF. CDR3 DNA: TGCGCCAGCAGCTTGAGAGACAGCTCCTATAATTCACCCCTCCACTTT.

The chain links TRBV18 to TRBJ1-4; D call uncertain. The CDR3 is 14 amino acids. V dropped 4 bases and J dropped 3 bases, with 9 bases sitting between them. The germline gives CDR1 KGHSH, CDR2 LQKENI. CDR3 residues: CASSRQRSNEKLFF. CDR3 sequence (DNA): TGTGCCAGCTCACGGCAGAGGTCTAATGAAAAACTGTTTTTT. Combining the CDR3 with reference TRBV18 and TRBJ1-4 gives the whole variable domain NAGVMQNPRHLVRRRGQEARLRCSPMKGHSHVYWYRQLPEEGLKFMVYLQKENIIDESGMPKERFSAEFPKEGPSILRIQQVVRGDSAAYFCASSRQRSNEKLFFGSGTQLSVL.

V gene TRBV30 combines with J gene TRBJ1-4; D is unclear. CDR3 length: 13 residues. CDR1 is GTSNPN and CDR2 is SVGIG in the germline V gene (reference sequence). The germline V and J ends were trimmed by 3 bases and 7 bases, with 12 bases remaining between them. The CDR3 nucleotides read TGTGCCTGGAGAGCCGCCAAGTCTGAAAAACTGTTTTTT. Translation: CAWRAAKSEKLFF.

The chain is built from TRBV9 and TRBJ1-2; D gene uncertain. The CDR3 loop spans 13 amino acids. Per germline, CDR1 SGDLS and CDR2 YYNGEE. Deletions cut 4 bases from V and 8 bases from J, with 15 bases between. CDR3 region: CASSPRRESGYTF. The CDR3 region has the DNA TGTGCCAGCAGCCCCAGGAGGGAATCAGGCTACACCTTC.

This rearrangement joins TRBV25-1 to TRBJ1-1, with TRBD1 matching over 10 bases. Germline trimming cut 6 bases from V and 1 base from J; bases unmatched to any gene: 2. In germline, CDR1 is MGHDK, CDR2 SYGVNS. The CDR3 has 14 residues. CDR3 in DNA: TGTGCCAGCAGGACAGGGGGCGCGAACACTGAAGCTTTCTTT. Its protein product is CASRTGGANTEAFF. Filled out from reference TRBV25-1 and TRBJ1-1, the complete variable domain reads EADIYQTPRYLVIGTGKKITLECSQTMGHDKMYWYQQDPGMELHLIHYSYGVNSTEKGDLSSESTVSRIRTEHFPLTLESARPSHTSQYLCASRTGGANTEAFFGQGTRLTVV.

The chain is built from TRBV9 and TRBJ1-2, with TRBD1 identical over 10 bases. The CDR3 runs 15 residues. The V segment lost 3 bases and the J segment 3 bases; nucleotides outside the gene matches: 5. In germline, CDR1 is SGDLS, CDR2 YYNGEE. The CDR3 nucleotides are TGTGCCAGCAGCGGCCGGGACAGGGGTGACTATGGCTACACCTTC. Translation gives CASSGRDRGDYGYTF.

The V gene is TRBV7-6, the J gene TRBJ2-5; D perhaps matches TRBD2 (5 bases). The CDR3 has 15 amino acids. Germline values: CDR1 SGHVS, CDR2 FNYEAQ. The germline V and J ends were trimmed by 1 base and 5 bases, with 14 bases remaining between them. The CDR3 region has the DNA TGTGCCAGCAGCTTAGGTCCCGGGGTCGGCGAGACCCAGTACTTC. It codes for CASSLGPGVGETQYF.

The V gene is TRBV18, the J gene TRBJ2-7; 7 bases fit TRBD1. The CDR3 is 14 residues long. After removal of 3 bases from V and 3 bases from J, the junction contained 5 bases not matched to a gene. CDR1 is KGHSH and CDR2 is LQKENI in the germline V gene. As DNA, the CDR3 is TGTGCCAGCTCACCCGGGACAGATCTCTACGAGCAGTACGTC. As protein: CASSPGTDLYEQYV.

The CDR3 DNA follows: TGTGCCAGCTCAACCACCCTCATGGAGTACGAAAAACTGTTTTTT. Amino acid sequence: CASSTTLMEYEKLFF. V gene TRBV18 combines with J gene TRBJ1-4; D unclear. Germline CDR1 KGHSH, CDR2 LQKENI. The CDR3 sequence is 15 residues long. V lost 5 bases and J lost 8, with 18 bases in between.

The rearrangement uses TRBV30 and TRBJ1-4; 7 bases line up with TRBD1. There are 16 residues in the CDR3. Unmatched junction bases numbered 9, after V lost 1 base and J lost 4 bases. Germline V lookup: CDR1 GTSNPN, CDR2 SVGIG (reference sequence). Written as DNA, the CDR3 is TGTGCCTGGAGTGGTGCCTGGGGACAGATTAATGAAAAACTGTTTTTT. It yields the protein CAWSGAWGQINEKLFF.